This TCR beta chain comes out of a study of blood T cell repertoires in COVID-19 (dated by TCRdb to the early 2020s). The study in broad terms: Collaborator samples came from the United States, Italy and Spain and covered acute and convalescent phases of COVID-19. Deeply sampled blood TCRbeta repertoires from subjects exposed to, actively infected with, or recovered from COVID-19 were included in the dataset. Nearly every sample came with metadata listing a de-identified subject ID, COVID-19 status, age in years and sex. HLA class I and class II types, where available, came from metadata supplied by the sample provider rather than from assay-based typing. The material from the prospective study consisted of cDNA or gDNA derived from T cells, B-cell-depleted T cells, or PBMCs. Samples were obtained from the ongoing ImmuneRACE study (first 160 participants) and from roughly 1,300 subjects provided by 6 global collaborators. A freely available public database, intended as a resource for researchers studying the immune response to SARS-CoV-2, is where the repertoires were released. What the research found in general, with its limitations: The amount of clinical and demographic metadata varied by source and participant and was provided uncurated.

TCRbeta CDR3 regions were amplified from genomic DNA using the immunoSEQ Assay, a bias-controlled multiplex PCR. The study's processing was this. The number of nucleated cells in each sample was estimated from the amplification of reference gene primers within the assay. Sequence reads were collapsed and filtered to measure the absolute abundance of every unique TCRbeta CDR3 rearrangement. For each sample, productive Simpson clonality was calculated as the square root of Simpson's diversity index across productive rearrangements. Imported from immuneACCESS, the table was reduced by TCRdb to in-frame sequences with V and J called. These copies leave out some clones; in studies compared against another copy, an unresolved V gene accounts for under half, and the cause of the remainder is not known. The V and J calls and clone size are taken from that table; D and trimming were inferred from the DNA. In all, the sample holds 98,000 or so clones, and over 65% of those were seen once. Less than 2% of the sample is taken by the ten largest.

As encoded in the germline V gene, CDR1 is SGHVS while CDR2 is FQNEAQ. Taken from cysteine to phenylalanine, the CDR3 has 13 residues. CDR3 DNA only is kept here, 39 bases in frame from base 1. V drops 3 bases and J drops 5 bases, leaving 10 bases in between. The collaborating institutions used their own protocols to collect whole blood in K2EDTA tubes. For TCRbeta analysis, collaborators shipped samples as frozen whole blood, isolated PBMCs, or DNA extracted from either of those sample types. Concerning this clone itself: Its antigen is not yet known. Per-base quality was not reported, and no clone a single base away is much larger than it.

This clonotype was sampled from a woman between 40 and 55 years old with acute or convalescent COVID-19. The material sequenced was peripheral blood. The sequence is built from TRBV7-8 and TRBJ2-5, with the identity of the D gene unclear. CDR3 reads: CASSFSFGETQYF. The nucleotide sequence reads TGTGCCAGCAGCTTCTCTTTCGGGGAGACCCAGTACTTC.